Each of the 32 T cell receptor beta chains below was sequenced from the same sample in a study of cytomegalovirus exposure and HLA in healthy donors. Sequenced by immunoSEQ multiplex PCR; TCRdb stores in-frame clones only, minus some. Among roughly 100,000 clones listed, about 87% were seen once. The sequencing sample was made of PBMCs. The receptors were sampled from a woman aged 18-29 years in good health and CMV-seropositive.

The rearrangement joins TRBV4-1 to TRBJ2-2, with 9 bases fitting TRBD1. V shed 4 bases and J 5 bases; nucleotides not matched to a gene: 8. Germline-derived CDR1 and CDR2 are MGHRA and YSYEKL. CDR3 length equals 16 residues. In DNA, the CDR3 is TGCGCCAGCAGCCCCGGGACAGGGACGTATACCGGGGAGCTGTTTTTT. Translating gives CASSPGTGTYTGELFF.

This chain links TRBV27 with TRBJ2-3; D might be TRBD1 (6 bases). The germline CDR1 and CDR2 sequences are MNHEY and SMNVEV (reference sequence). The CDR3 extends over 17 amino acids. V lost 2 bases and J 4 bases, leaving 19 bases between the germline ends. CDR3: CASSLRRLAGVADTQYF. The CDR3 bases are TGTGCCAGCAGTTTACGCAGACTTGCAGGGGTGGCAGATACGCAGTATTTT.

The CDR3 DNA reads TGTGCCAGCAGTTTGAGGAGGGCTGAAGCTTTCTTT. This codes for CASSLRRAEAFF. The V and J genes are TRBV28 and TRBJ1-1; no clear D gene. Germline V lookup: CDR1 MDHEN, CDR2 SYDVKM. V lost 3 bases to trimming and J lost 6 bases, with 8 bases between them. This CDR3 has 12 amino acids.

V usage is TRBV2 and J usage is TRBJ1-1; weak D call: TRBD1 (6 bases). V gave up 9 bases and J gave up 1 base, with 18 bases separating them. This CDR3 contains 15 residues. The germline V gene has CDR1 SNHLY and CDR2 FYNNEI. The CDR3 coding sequence is TGTGCCAGGGGGGGGCAGGGGACACAGAACACTGAAGCTTTCTTT. It specifies CARGGQGTQNTEAFF.

The rearrangement joins TRBV29-1 to TRBJ1-1; maybe TRBD1 (5 bases). This CDR3 has 12 amino acids. Trimming took 5 bases from V and 1 from J, leaving 8 bases between them. From germline, CDR1 is SQVTM and CDR2 ANQGSEA. CDR3 sequence (DNA): TGCAGCGTTACTGACAGGAACACTGAAGCTTTCTTT. Translated, it gives CSVTDRNTEAFF.

The rearrangement joins TRBV18 to TRBJ1-2; 7 bases line up with TRBD1. This CDR3 is 15 amino acids long. Germline CDR1 and CDR2: KGHSH and LQKENI. The V gene end was trimmed by 3 bases and the J gene end by 4 bases; junction bases not matched to a gene: 8. CDR3 in DNA: TGTGCCAGCTCACCCCTAGGACAGGCGATCTATGGCTACACCTTC. Translated, it gives CASSPLGQAIYGYTF.

This chain connects TRBV16 to TRBJ2-5; 9 nucleotides match TRBD1. The ends lost 0 bases at V and 4 bases at J; junction bases unmatched: 3. The CDR3 runs to 15 residues. The germline V gene encodes CDR1 KGHSY and CDR2 FQNENV. The CDR3 reads CASSQSRGQGETQYF. The CDR3 region has the DNA TGTGCCAGCAGCCAATCGAGGGGACAGGGAGAGACCCAGTACTTC.

V and J are TRBV5-6 and TRBJ1-3, with 7 positions matching TRBD1. The V and J ends lost 4 bases and 1 base, in that order; junction bases with no gene match: 2. CDR1 and CDR2 (germline): SGHDT, YYEEEE. The CDR3 loop spans 14 amino acids. The CDR3 nucleotides are TGTGCCAGCAGCCTGACAGGGTCTGGAAACACCATATATTTT. Amino acid sequence: CASSLTGSGNTIYF.

This chain's CDR3 is CASSIHRVTDTQYF. CDR3 DNA sequence: TGTGCCAGTAGTATCCATCGGGTCACAGATACGCAGTATTTT. The chain uses TRBV19 and TRBJ2-3, with D unresolved. The CDR3 covers 14 residues. CDR1 and CDR2 from the germline V gene are LNHDA and SQIVND (reference sequence). V was cut by 3 bases and J by 2 bases, with 9 bases left in between.

Only one count was recorded for this clone. The chain has TRBV27 and TRBJ2-5; D is uncertain. V dropped 3 bases and J dropped 5 bases, with 4 bases sitting between them. The CDR3 contains 11 residues. Germline loops: CDR1 MNHEY, CDR2 SMNVEV (reference sequence). The chain's CDR3 is CASSFRETQYF. The CDR3 coding sequence is TGTGCCAGCAGTTTCCGGGAGACCCAGTACTTC.

J is TRBJ1-6 and V is TRBV27; 7 positions match TRBD1. Per the germline V gene, CDR1 is MNHEY and CDR2 is SMNVEV (reference sequence). V shed 5 bases, J shed 1 base, and the junction held 5 bases outside the gene matches. CDR3 length equals 16 residues. In DNA form, the CDR3 reads TGTGCCAGCAGTAGAAAACAGGGGTCCTATAATTCACCCCTCCACTTT. It specifies CASSRKQGSYNSPLHF.

The chain combines TRBV7-9 with TRBJ1-4; D not certain. This CDR3 comprises 12 residues. From germline, CDR1 is SEHNR and CDR2 FQNEAQ (reference sequence). V was shortened by 10 bases and J by 4 bases, with 10 bases between the two germline ends. The DNA for the CDR3 is TGTGCCACACGGGGTGGTAATGAAAAACTGTTTTTT. Its translation: CATRGGNEKLFF.

In nucleotides, the CDR3 is TGTGCCAGCAGCGGGGCCGGGACAGGGAACACTGAAGCTTTCTTT. It translates to CASSGAGTGNTEAFF. The V and J genes are TRBV5-4 and TRBJ1-1; 8 bases agree with TRBD1. This CDR3 has 15 amino acids. The germline V gene has CDR1 SGHNT and CDR2 YYREEE (reference sequence). The trim removed 4 bases at V and 1 base at J, leaving 6 bases unmatched.

The chain has TRBV29-1 and TRBJ1-4; D is perhaps TRBD1 (6 bases). Germline CDR1 SQVTM, CDR2 ANQGSEA. The CDR3 totals 14 residues. Trimming shortened V by 3 bases and J by 2 bases, and 10 bases separated the two germline ends. In DNA form, the CDR3 reads TGCAGCGTTGACCTAGGGGGTACTAATGAAAAACTGTTTTTT. Encoded protein: CSVDLGGTNEKLFF.

The sample holds a few counts of this clone. The gene calls are TRBV27 and TRBJ2-4; 7 bases are shared with TRBD1. The germline V gene has CDR1 MNHEY and CDR2 SMNVEV (reference sequence). CDR3 length: 12 residues. V was pared by 5 bases and J by 11 bases, with 6 bases of the junction left unmatched. The DNA of the CDR3 is TGTGCCAGCAGTCCCTTGGGACAGCTTCAGTACTTC. The encoded protein is CASSPLGQLQYF.

The CDR3 is CASSPNTQGETQYF. The CDR3 DNA is TGCGCCAGCAGCCCTAATACACAGGGGGAGACCCAGTACTTC. The chain recombines TRBV5-1 with TRBJ2-5; 7 nucleotides line up with TRBD1. The trim removed 4 bases at V and 5 bases at J, leaving 8 bases unmatched. Looked up from germline, CDR1 is SGHRS and CDR2 is YFSETQ. This CDR3 has 14 residues.

The chain is built from TRBV11-2 and TRBJ2-7; 12 bases align to TRBD2. This CDR3 contains 14 residues. The V gene's germline CDR1 is SGHAT and CDR2 FQNNGV. The V and J ends lost 5 bases and 4 bases, in that order; junction bases with no gene match: 3. The CDR3 is CASSVTSGGYEQYF. The CDR3, as DNA: TGTGCCAGCAGCGTGACTAGCGGGGGTTACGAGCAGTACTTC.

This rearrangement joins TRBV2 to TRBJ1-2; perhaps TRBD1 as D (6 bases). Germline CDR1 reads SNHLY; CDR2 reads FYNNEI. The CDR3 loop spans 14 amino acids. Trimming stripped 1 base from V and 4 bases from J, with 10 bases between. The CDR3 DNA reads as TGTGCCAGCAGTGAAGGGGGGCGGATCTATGGCTACACCTTC. Amino acid sequence: CASSEGGRIYGYTF.

The CDR3 loop reads CASSQPGLYYGYTF. The CDR3 bases are TGTGCCAGTAGTCAACCGGGATTGTACTATGGCTACACCTTC. The chain carries TRBV19 and TRBJ1-2; no firm D call. The germline CDR1 and CDR2 sequences are LNHDA and SQIVND (reference sequence). The length of the CDR3 is 14 residues. V lost 5 bases, J lost 3 bases, and 13 bases lay in between.

The chain is built from TRBV6-1 and TRBJ1-4; possibly TRBD1 for D (5 bases). The V end was cut by 6 bases, the J end by 13 bases, with 24 bases between. The CDR3 is 15 residues long. The V gene's germline CDR1 is MNHNS and CDR2 SASEGT. CDR3 loop: CASREQLDTIVRLFF. The CDR3 coding sequence is TGTGCCAGCAGGGAACAATTGGACACTATAGTTCGACTGTTTTTT.

This clone occurred once. J is TRBJ2-3 and V is TRBV27, with TRBD1 identical over 10 bases. V was clipped by 4 bases and J by 6 bases; unmatched bases: 7. Germline assignment: CDR1 MNHEY and CDR2 SMNVEV (reference sequence). The CDR3 consists of 15 residues. CDR3: CASSSPGTGDDTQYF. In DNA form, the CDR3 reads TGTGCCAGCAGTTCCCCCGGGACAGGGGACGATACGCAGTATTTT.

This clone showed up just a few times. The genes are TRBV4-1 and TRBJ2-7, with 8 bases lining up with TRBD2. Germline assignment: CDR1 MGHRA and CDR2 YSYEKL. There are 16 residues in the CDR3. Germline trimming cut 3 bases from V and 4 bases from J; bases unmatched to any gene: 11. CDR3 in amino acids: CASSQVTRGGGYEQYF. The CDR3 DNA reads as TGCGCCAGCAGCCAGGTGACCCGGGGGGGCGGGTACGAGCAGTACTTC.

The chain employs TRBV19 and TRBJ2-1, with TRBD2 matching 16 bases. Trimming took 5 bases from V and 0 from J; bases not matched to a gene: 7. The germline V gene has CDR1 LNHDA and CDR2 SQIVND (reference sequence). The CDR3 consists of 19 residues. The CDR3 nucleotides read TGTGCCAGTAGTGGGACTAGCGGGGGGGCGGGGAGCTCCTACAATGAGCAGTTCTTC. This translates into CASSGTSGGAGSSYNEQFF.

The rearrangement joins TRBV10-3 to TRBJ1-1; 7 nucleotides agree with TRBD1. The CDR3 runs to 14 residues. Germline V gene sequence: CDR1 ENHRY, CDR2 SYGVKD. V lost 4 bases and J lost 9; bases outside the gene matches: 11. This CDR3 reads CAISGESGRGKAFF. The CDR3 DNA sequence: TGTGCCATCAGTGGGGAGTCGGGCAGGGGGAAAGCTTTCTTT.

For this clone: The sample carries other DNA sequences with the same CDR3. CDR3 DNA sequence: TGTGCCAGCAGTCCGCGGGAGACCCAGTACTTC. It translates to CASSPRETQYF. The V call is TRBV28, the J call TRBJ2-5, with D unclear. This CDR3 has 11 residues. Germline values: CDR1 MDHEN, CDR2 SYDVKM. Trimming took off 5 bases at V and 5 bases at J, with 6 bases between the two ends.

This clone was recorded only once. The chain links TRBV2 to TRBJ2-1, with 9 bases matching TRBD1. Trimming took 6 bases from V and 0 from J; bases not matched to a gene: 3. The CDR3 runs 15 residues. Germline CDR1 reads SNHLY; CDR2 reads FYNNEI. The CDR3 DNA follows: TGTGCCAGCAGAACGGGACAGGGCTCCTACAATGAGCAGTTCTTC. Translated: CASRTGQGSYNEQFF. The full variable domain, in which reference TRBV2 and TRBJ2-1 provide the parts outside the CDR3, is EPEVTQTPSHQVTQMGQEVILRCVPISNHLYFYWYRQILGQKVEFLVSFYNNEISEKSEIFDDQFSVERPDGSNFTLKIRSTKLEDSAMYFCASRTGQGSYNEQFFGPGTRLTVL.

This chain connects TRBV27 to TRBJ2-7, with D possibly TRBD1 on 6 matching bases. CDR1 and CDR2 (germline): MNHEY, SMNVEV (reference sequence). This CDR3 is built from 13 residues. The V gene lost 4 bases and the J gene lost 4 bases, with 11 bases spanning the gap. This chain's CDR3 is CASSYRDKYEQYF. In DNA form, the CDR3 reads TGTGCCAGCAGTTACCGGGACAAATACGAGCAGTACTTC.

The chain links TRBV6-1 to TRBJ1-4, with D perhaps TRBD1 (5 bases). The CDR3 spans 15 residues. The germline V gene has CDR1 MNHNS and CDR2 SASEGT. The V end lost 4 bases, the J end lost 4 bases, and 13 bases lay between the germline ends. This chain's CDR3 is CASSGGQIGNEKLFF. CDR3 nucleotide sequence: TGTGCCAGCAGTGGAGGACAAATTGGTAATGAAAAACTGTTTTTT.

The rearrangement joins TRBV7-6 to TRBJ2-1; D not resolved. The germline V gene has CDR1 SGHVS and CDR2 FNYEAQ. The V end lost 3 bases, the J end lost 5 bases, and 8 bases lay between the germline ends. This CDR3 comprises 13 residues. The CDR3 region has the DNA TGTGCCAGCAGCTTCACAGCAAACAATGAGCAGTTCTTC. Protein product: CASSFTANNEQFF.

V and J are TRBV9 and TRBJ2-5; unclear D gene. Germline assignment: CDR1 SGDLS and CDR2 YYNGEE. This CDR3 contains 14 residues. The V gene lost 4 bases and the J gene lost 7 bases, with 17 bases spanning the gap. The DNA for the CDR3 is TGTGCCAGCAGCCAAAACGTAGCCCCTGTGACCCAGTACTTC. Residues: CASSQNVAPVTQYF.

The chain has TRBV10-3 and TRBJ2-2, with TRBD1 matching over 8 bases. The CDR3 loop spans 16 amino acids. V dropped 6 bases and J dropped 6; count of bases not matched to a gene: 12. Germline CDR1 and CDR2: ENHRY and SYGVKD. The CDR3: CAISSDRTGWSGELFF. The CDR3 DNA reads TGTGCCATCAGCTCGGACCGGACAGGGTGGTCCGGGGAGCTGTTTTTT.

The chain has TRBV25-1 and TRBJ1-1; no clear D gene. Germline loops: CDR1 MGHDK, CDR2 SYGVNS. The CDR3 consists of 13 residues. With 7 bases removed from V and 0 bases from J, the gap between germline ends came to 9 bases. CDR3 sequence reads: CASTYELNTEAFF. The DNA of the CDR3 is TGTGCCAGCACCTACGAGCTGAACACTGAAGCTTTCTTT.